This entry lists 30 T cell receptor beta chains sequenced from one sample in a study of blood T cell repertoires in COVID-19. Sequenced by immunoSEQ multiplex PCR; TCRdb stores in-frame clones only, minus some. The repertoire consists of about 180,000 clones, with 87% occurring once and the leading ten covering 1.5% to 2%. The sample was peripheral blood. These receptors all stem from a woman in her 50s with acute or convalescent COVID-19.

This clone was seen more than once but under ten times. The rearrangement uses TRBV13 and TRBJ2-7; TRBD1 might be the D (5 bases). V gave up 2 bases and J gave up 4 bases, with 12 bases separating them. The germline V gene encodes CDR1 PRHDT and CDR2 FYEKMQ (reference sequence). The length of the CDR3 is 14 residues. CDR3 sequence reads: CASSLRAGNYEQYF. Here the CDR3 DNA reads TGTGCCAGCAGCTTAAGGGCAGGGAATTACGAGCAGTACTTC.

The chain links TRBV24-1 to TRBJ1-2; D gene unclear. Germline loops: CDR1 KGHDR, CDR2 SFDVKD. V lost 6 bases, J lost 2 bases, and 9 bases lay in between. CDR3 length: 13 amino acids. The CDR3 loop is CATSPNGNYGYTF. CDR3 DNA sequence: TGTGCCACCAGTCCTAACGGGAACTATGGCTACACCTTC.

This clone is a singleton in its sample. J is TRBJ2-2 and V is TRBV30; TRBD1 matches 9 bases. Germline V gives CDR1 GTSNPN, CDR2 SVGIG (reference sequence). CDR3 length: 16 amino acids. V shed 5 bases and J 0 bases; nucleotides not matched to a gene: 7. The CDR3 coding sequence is TGTGCCTGGGAGACGGACAGGGGCACGAACACCGGGGAGCTGTTTTTT. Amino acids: CAWETDRGTNTGELFF.

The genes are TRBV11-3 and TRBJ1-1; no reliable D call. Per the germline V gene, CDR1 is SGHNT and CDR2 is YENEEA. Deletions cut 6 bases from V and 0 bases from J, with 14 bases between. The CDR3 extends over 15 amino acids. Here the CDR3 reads CASSSPSDMNTEAFF. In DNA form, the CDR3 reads TGTGCCAGCAGTTCCCCCTCTGACATGAACACTGAAGCTTTCTTT. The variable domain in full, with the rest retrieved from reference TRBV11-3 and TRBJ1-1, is EAGVVQSPRYKIIEKKQPVAFWCNPISGHNTLYWYLQNLGQGPELLIRYENEEAVDDSQLPKDRFSAERLKGVDSTLKIQPAELGDSAVYLCASSSPSDMNTEAFFGQGTRLTVV.

The CDR3: CASSPRGHMGEAFF. CDR3 nucleotide sequence: TGTGCCAGCAGTCCCAGGGGGCATATGGGTGAAGCTTTCTTT. The chain has TRBV6-5 and TRBJ1-1; 8 nucleotides match TRBD1. The CDR3 extends over 14 amino acids. Germline CDR1 and CDR2: MNHEY and SVGAGI. J gave up 7 bases and V 5 bases, and 9 bases lay outside the gene matches.

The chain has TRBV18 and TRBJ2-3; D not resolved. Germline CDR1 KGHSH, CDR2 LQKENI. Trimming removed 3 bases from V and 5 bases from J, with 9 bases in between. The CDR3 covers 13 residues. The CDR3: CASSPLSGDTQYF. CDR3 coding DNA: TGTGCCAGCTCACCTTTATCCGGAGATACGCAGTATTTT.

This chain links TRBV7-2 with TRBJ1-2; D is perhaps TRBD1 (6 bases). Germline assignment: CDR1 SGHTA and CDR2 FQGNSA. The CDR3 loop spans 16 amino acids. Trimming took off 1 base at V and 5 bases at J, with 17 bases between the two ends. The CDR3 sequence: CASSLEGTRGGYGYTF. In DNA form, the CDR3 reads TGTGCCAGCAGCTTAGAGGGGACAAGGGGAGGGTATGGCTACACCTTC. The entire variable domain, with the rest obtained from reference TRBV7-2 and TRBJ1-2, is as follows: GAGVSQSPSNKVTEKGKDVELRCDPISGHTALYWYRQSLGQGLEFLIYFQGNSAPDKSGLPSDRFSAERTGGSVSTLTIQRTQQEDSAVYLCASSLEGTRGGYGYTFGSGTRLTVV.

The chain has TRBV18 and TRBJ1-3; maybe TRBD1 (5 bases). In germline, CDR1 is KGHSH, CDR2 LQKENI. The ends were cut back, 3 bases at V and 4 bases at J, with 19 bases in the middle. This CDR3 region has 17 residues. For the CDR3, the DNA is TGTGCCAGCTCACCCCTACGCTCGGAGGGGAAAGGAAACACCATATATTTT. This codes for CASSPLRSEGKGNTIYF.

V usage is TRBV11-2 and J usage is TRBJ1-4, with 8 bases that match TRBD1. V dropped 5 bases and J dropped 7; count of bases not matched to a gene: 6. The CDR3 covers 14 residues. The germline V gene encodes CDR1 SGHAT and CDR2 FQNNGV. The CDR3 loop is CASSPVTGVEKLFF. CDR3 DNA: TGTGCCAGCAGCCCCGTGACAGGGGTTGAAAAACTGTTTTTT. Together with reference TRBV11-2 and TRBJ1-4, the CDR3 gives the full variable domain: EAGVAQSPRYKIIEKRQSVAFWCNPISGHATLYWYQQILGQGPKLLIQFQNNGVVDDSQLPKDRFSAERLKGVDSTLKIQPAKLEDSAVYLCASSPVTGVEKLFFGSGTQLSVL.

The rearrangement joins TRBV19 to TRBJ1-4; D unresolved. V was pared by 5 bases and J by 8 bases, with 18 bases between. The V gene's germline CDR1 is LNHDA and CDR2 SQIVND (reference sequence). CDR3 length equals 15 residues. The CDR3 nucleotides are TGTGCCAGTAGTTCCTTGCCCCCCGGGGAAGAAAAACTGTTTTTT. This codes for CASSSLPPGEEKLFF.

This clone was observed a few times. CDR3 sequence reads: CASSQDRQGASDGYTF. In DNA, the CDR3 is TGTGCCAGCAGCCAAGATAGGCAGGGGGCGTCCGATGGCTACACCTTC. The chain links TRBV4-2 to TRBJ1-2; 8 bases line up with TRBD1. With V trimmed by 0 bases and J by 6 bases, 9 bases remained unmatched. Germline assignment: CDR1 LGHNA and CDR2 YNFKEQ. This CDR3 is 16 amino acids long.

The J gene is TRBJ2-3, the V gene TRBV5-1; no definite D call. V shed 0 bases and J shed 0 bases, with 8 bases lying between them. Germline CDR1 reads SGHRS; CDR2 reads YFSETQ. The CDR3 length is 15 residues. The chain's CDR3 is CASSLALDSTDTQYF. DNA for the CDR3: TGCGCCAGCAGCTTGGCCCTAGACAGCACAGATACGCAGTATTTT. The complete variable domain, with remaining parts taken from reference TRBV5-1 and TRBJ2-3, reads KAGVTQTPRYLIKTRGQQVTLSCSPISGHRSVSWYQQTPGQGLQFLFEYFSETQRNKGNFPGRFSGRQFSNSRSEMNVSTLELGDSALYLCASSLALDSTDTQYFGPGTRLTVL.

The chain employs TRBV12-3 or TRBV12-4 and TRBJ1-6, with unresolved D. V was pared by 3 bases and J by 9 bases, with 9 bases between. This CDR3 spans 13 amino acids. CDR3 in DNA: TGTGCCAGCAGTTTGGCAGCGGGTTCACCCCTCCACTTT. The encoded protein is CASSLAAGSPLHF.

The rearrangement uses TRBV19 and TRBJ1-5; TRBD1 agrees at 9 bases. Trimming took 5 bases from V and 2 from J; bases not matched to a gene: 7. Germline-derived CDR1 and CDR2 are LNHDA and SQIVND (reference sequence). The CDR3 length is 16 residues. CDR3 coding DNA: TGTGCCAGTAGTCTCACTCGACAGGGGGGCAATCAGCCCCAGCATTTT. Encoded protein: CASSLTRQGGNQPQHF. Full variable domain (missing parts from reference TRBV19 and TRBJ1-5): DGGITQSPKYLFRKEGQNVTLSCEQNLNHDAMYWYRQDPGQGLRLIYYSQIVNDFQKGDIAEGYSVSREKKESFPLTVTSAQKNPTAFYLCASSLTRQGGNQPQHFGDGTRLSIL.

The CDR3 spells CASSQDTQSNQPQHF. The CDR3 nucleotides are TGCGCCAGCAGCCAAGATACACAGAGCAATCAGCCCCAGCATTTT. The chain uses TRBV4-3 and TRBJ1-5; D uncertain. V was trimmed by 0 bases and J by 1 base, leaving 7 bases between them. This CDR3 is built from 15 residues. CDR1 and CDR2 from the germline V gene are LGHNA and YSLEER.

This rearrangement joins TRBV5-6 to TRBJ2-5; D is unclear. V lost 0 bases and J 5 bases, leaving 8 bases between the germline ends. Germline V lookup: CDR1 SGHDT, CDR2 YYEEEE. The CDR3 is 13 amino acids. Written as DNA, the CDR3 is TGTGCCAGCAGCTTGGACATATATGAGACCCAGTACTTC. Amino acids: CASSLDIYETQYF. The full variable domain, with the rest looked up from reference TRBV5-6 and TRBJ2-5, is DAGVTQSPTHLIKTRGQQVTLRCSPKSGHDTVSWYQQALGQGPQFIFQYYEEEERQRGNFPDRFSGHQFPNYSSELNVNALLLGDSALYLCASSLDIYETQYFGPGTRLLVL.

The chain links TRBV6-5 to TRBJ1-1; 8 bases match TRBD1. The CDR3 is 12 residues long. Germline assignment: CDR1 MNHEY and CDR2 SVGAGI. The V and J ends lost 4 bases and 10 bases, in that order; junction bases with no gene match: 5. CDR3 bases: TGTGCCAGCAGTTCTGGGACAGGTCGAGCTTTCTTT. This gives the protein CASSSGTGRAFF.

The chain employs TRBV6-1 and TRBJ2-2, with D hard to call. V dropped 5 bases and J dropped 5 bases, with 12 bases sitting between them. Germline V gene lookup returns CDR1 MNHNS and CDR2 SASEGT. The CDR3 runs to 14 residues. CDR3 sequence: CASSYNRVTGELFF. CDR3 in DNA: TGTGCCAGCAGTTATAACCGGGTTACCGGGGAGCTGTTTTTT.

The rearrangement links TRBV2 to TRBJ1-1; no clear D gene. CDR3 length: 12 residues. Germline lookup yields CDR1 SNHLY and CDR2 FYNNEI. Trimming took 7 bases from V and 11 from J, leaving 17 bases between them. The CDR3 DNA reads TGTGCCAGCAAACGGGAGGAATCGCCGGCTTTCTTT. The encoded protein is CASKREESPAFF.

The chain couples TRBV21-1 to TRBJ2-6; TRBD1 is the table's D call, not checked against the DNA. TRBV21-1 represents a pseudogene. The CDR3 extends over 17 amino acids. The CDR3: CASSKGDRARGANVLTF. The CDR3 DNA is TGTGCCAGCAGCAAAGGAGACAGGGCGAGAGGGGCCAACGTCCTGACTTTC.

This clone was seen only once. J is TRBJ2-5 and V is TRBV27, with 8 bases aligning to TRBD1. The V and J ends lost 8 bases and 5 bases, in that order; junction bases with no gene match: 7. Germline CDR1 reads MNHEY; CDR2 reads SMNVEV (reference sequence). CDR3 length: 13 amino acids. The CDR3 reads CASRRQGMETQYF. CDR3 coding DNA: TGTGCCAGCCGAAGACAGGGGATGGAGACCCAGTACTTC.

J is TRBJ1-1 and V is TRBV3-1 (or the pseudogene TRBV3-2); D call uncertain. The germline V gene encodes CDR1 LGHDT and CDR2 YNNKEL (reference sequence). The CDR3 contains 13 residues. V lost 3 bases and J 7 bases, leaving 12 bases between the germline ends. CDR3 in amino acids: CASSHSDRGEAFF. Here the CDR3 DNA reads TGTGCCAGCAGCCACTCTGATCGGGGTGAAGCTTTCTTT.

The CDR3 loop reads CAWRLTGGGAEAFF. The DNA of the CDR3 is TGTGCCTGGAGATTGACAGGGGGGGGTGCTGAAGCTTTCTTT. J is TRBJ1-1 and V is TRBV30; 9 bases match TRBD1. This CDR3 contains 14 residues. The V segment lost 3 bases and the J segment 6 bases; nucleotides outside the gene matches: 8. Germline values: CDR1 GTSNPN, CDR2 SVGIG (reference sequence).

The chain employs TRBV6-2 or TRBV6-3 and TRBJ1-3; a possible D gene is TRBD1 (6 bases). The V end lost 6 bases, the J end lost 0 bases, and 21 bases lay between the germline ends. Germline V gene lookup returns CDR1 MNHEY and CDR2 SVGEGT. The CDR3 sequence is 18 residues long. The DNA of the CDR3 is TGTGCCAGCAGCTCCCTCCCGGGACAACTAAACTCTGGAAACACCATATATTTT. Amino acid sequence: CASSSLPGQLNSGNTIYF.

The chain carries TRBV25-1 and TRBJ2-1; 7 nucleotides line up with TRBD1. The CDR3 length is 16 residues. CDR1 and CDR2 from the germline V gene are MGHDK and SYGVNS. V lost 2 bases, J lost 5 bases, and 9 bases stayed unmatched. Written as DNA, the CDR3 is TGTGCCAGCAGTGAAGAAATGACAGGGCTAGACAATGAGCAGTTCTTC. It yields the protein CASSEEMTGLDNEQFF.

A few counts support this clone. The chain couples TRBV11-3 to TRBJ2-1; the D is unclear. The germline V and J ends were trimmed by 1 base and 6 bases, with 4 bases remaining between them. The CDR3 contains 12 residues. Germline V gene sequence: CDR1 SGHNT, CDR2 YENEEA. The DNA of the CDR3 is TGTGCCAGCAGCTTAGGCGTCAATGAGCAGTTCTTC. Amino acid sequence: CASSLGVNEQFF.

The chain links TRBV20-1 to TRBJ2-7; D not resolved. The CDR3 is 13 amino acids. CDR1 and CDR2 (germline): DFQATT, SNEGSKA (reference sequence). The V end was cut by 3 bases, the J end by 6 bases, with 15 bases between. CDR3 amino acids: CSASRRQATEQYF. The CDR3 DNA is TGCAGTGCTAGTAGAAGACAAGCTACCGAGCAGTACTTC.

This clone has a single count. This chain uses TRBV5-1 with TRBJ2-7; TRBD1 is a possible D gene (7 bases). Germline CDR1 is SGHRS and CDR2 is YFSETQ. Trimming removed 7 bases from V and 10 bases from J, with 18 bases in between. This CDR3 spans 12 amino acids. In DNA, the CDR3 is TGCGCCAGCGGCGACAGGGTCGGGGGTCAGTACTTC. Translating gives CASGDRVGGQYF.

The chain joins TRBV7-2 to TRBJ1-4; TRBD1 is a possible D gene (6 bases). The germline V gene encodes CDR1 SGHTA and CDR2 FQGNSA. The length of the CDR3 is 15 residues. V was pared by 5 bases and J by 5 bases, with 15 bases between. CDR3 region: CASSVTTGQNEKLFF. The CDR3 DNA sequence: TGTGCCAGCAGCGTAACGACAGGCCAAAATGAAAAACTGTTTTTT. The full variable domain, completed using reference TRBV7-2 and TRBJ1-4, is GAGVSQSPSNKVTEKGKDVELRCDPISGHTALYWYRQSLGQGLEFLIYFQGNSAPDKSGLPSDRFSAERTGGSVSTLTIQRTQQEDSAVYLCASSVTTGQNEKLFFGSGTQLSVL.

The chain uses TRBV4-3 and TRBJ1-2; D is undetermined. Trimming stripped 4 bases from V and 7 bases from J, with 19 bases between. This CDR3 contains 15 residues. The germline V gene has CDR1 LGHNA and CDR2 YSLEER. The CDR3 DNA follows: TGCGCCAGCAGCCGCGAGGTAACGGCCTTAAGTGGCTACACCTTC. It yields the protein CASSREVTALSGYTF.